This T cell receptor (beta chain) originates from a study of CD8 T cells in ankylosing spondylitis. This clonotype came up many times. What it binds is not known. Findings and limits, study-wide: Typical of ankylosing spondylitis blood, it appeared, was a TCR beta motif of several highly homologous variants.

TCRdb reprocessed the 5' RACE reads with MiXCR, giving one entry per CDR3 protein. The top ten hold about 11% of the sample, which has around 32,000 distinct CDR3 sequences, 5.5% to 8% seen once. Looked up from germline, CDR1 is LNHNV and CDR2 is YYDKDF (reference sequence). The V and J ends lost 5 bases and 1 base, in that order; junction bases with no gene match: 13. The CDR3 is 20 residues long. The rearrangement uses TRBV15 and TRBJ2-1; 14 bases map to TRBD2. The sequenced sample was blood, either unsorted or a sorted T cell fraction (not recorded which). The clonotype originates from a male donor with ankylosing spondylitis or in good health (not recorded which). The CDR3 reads CATSSPRGLAGVGSYNEQFF. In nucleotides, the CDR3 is TGTGCCACCAGCTCGCCTAGGGGACTAGCGGGAGTGGGGTCCTACAATGAGCAGTTCTTC.